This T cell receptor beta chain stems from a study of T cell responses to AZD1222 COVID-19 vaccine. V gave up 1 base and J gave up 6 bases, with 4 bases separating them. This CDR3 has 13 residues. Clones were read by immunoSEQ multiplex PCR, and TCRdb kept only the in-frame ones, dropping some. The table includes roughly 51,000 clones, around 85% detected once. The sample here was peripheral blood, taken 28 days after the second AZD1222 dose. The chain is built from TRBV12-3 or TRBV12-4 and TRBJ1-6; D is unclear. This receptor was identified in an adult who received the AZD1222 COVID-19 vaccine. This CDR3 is CASSLGGNSPLHF. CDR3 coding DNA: TGTGCCAGCAGTTTAGGGGGTAATTCACCCCTCCACTTT.